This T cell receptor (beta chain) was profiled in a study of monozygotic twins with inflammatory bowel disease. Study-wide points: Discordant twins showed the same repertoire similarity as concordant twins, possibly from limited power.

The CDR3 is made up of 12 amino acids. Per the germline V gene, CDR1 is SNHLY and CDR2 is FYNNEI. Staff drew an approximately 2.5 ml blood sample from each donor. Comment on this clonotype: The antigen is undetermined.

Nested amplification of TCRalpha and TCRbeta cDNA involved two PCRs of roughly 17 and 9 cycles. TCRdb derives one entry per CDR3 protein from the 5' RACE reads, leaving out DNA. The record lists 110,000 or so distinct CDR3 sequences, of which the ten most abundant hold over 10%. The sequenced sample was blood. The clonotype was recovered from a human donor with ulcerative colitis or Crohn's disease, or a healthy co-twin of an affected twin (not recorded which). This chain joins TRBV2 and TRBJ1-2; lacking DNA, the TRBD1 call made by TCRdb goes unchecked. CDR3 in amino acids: CASRTGGSDYTF.